Presented here are 12 T cell receptor beta chains from one specimen sequenced in a study of blood T cell repertoires in COVID-19. Using immunoSEQ multiplex PCR, the repertoire was profiled, and TCRdb retains in-frame clones only, with some absent. The table includes more than 250,000 clones, around 82% detected once. Sequencing was performed on peripheral blood. The receptor source for this set is a woman aged 50 to 60 with acute or convalescent COVID-19.

The rearrangement uses TRBV18 and TRBJ2-1; D may be TRBD1 (5 bases). The V gene lost 3 bases and the J gene lost 0 bases, with 9 bases spanning the gap. CDR3 length: 15 residues. CDR1 and CDR2 (germline): KGHSH, LQKENI. DNA of the CDR3: TGTGCCAGCTCACCGGGGCAGAGCTCCTACAATGAGCAGTTCTTC. Amino acid sequence: CASSPGQSSYNEQFF.

In nucleotides, the CDR3 is TGTGCCAGCAGCTCCGGTTCGGACTCCAGCTATGGCTACACCTTC. This translates into CASSSGSDSSYGYTF. The chain is built from TRBV7-8 and TRBJ1-2; D gene ambiguous. The CDR3 covers 15 residues. Trimming removed 4 bases from V and 4 bases from J, with 16 bases in between. Looked up from germline, CDR1 is SGHVS and CDR2 is FQNEAQ. Full variable domain (outside the CDR3, taken from reference TRBV7-8 and TRBJ1-2): GAGVSQSPRYKVAKRGQDVALRCDPISGHVSLFWYQQALGQGPEFLTYFQNEAQLDKSGLPSDRFFAERPEGSVSTLKIQRTQQEDSAVYLCASSSGSDSSYGYTFGSGTRLTVV.

This rearrangement joins TRBV6-5 to TRBJ2-7, with D tentatively TRBD1 (6 bases). Germline CDR1 and CDR2: MNHEY and SVGAGI. This CDR3 contains 15 residues. The CDR3 spells CASRVAVPGQYEQCV. The CDR3 nucleotides read TGTGCCAGCAGAGTTGCCGTCCCGGGACAATACGAGCAGTGCGTC.

This clone was counted once. V and J are TRBV5-5 and TRBJ2-7; 7 positions match TRBD1. V was clipped by 0 bases and J by 1 base; unmatched bases: 4. Per germline, CDR1 SGHKS and CDR2 YYEKEE (reference sequence). This CDR3 has 15 amino acids. The CDR3 spells CASSLAGTASYEQYV. CDR3 nucleotides: TGTGCCAGCAGCTTGGCCGGGACAGCATCCTACGAGCAGTACGTC.

The rearrangement joins TRBV3-1 (or the pseudogene TRBV3-2) to TRBJ1-2, with D maybe TRBD1 (5 bases). There are 13 residues in the CDR3. The V gene's germline CDR1 is LGHDT and CDR2 YNNKEL (reference sequence). V shed 3 bases and J shed 6 bases, with 11 bases lying between them. CDR3 sequence (DNA): TGTGCCAGCAGCCAGATGGAAGGGGATGGCTACACCTTC. Its protein product is CASSQMEGDGYTF.

The genes are TRBV5-6 and TRBJ1-1, with 8 bases identical to TRBD1. The germline V gene encodes CDR1 SGHDT and CDR2 YYEEEE. The ends lost 5 bases at V and 1 base at J; junction bases unmatched: 10. The CDR3 contains 16 residues. The CDR3 nucleotides are TGTGCCAGCAGGCAGAGCCAGGGGGCGCCGAACACTGAAGCTTTCTTT. Translation gives CASRQSQGAPNTEAFF.

This chain links TRBV2 with TRBJ2-5; 8 nucleotides match TRBD2. This CDR3 is 14 amino acids long. Per the germline V gene, CDR1 is SNHLY and CDR2 is FYNNEI. The trim removed 6 bases at V and 1 base at J, leaving 4 bases unmatched. As DNA, the CDR3 is TGTGCCAGCAGCACCGGGGGGGGCCAAGAGACCCAGTACTTC. Protein sequence: CASSTGGGQETQYF.

This clone was picked up a small number of times. This rearrangement joins TRBV29-1 to TRBJ1-1, with 7 bases identical to TRBD1. This CDR3 is built from 13 residues. V gave up 5 bases and J gave up 1 base; unmatched junction bases: 4. The germline gives CDR1 SQVTM, CDR2 ANQGSEA. CDR3 protein: CSVHRGGNTEAFF. The CDR3 nucleotides read TGCAGCGTTCACAGGGGCGGGAACACTGAAGCTTTCTTT. Supplemented by reference TRBV29-1 and TRBJ1-1, the full variable domain reads SAVISQKPSRDICQRGTSLTIQCQVDSQVTMMFWYRQQPGQSLTLIATANQGSEATYESGFVIDKFPISRPNLTFSTLTVSNMSPEDSSIYLCSVHRGGNTEAFFGQGTRLTVV.

This clone was seen a handful of times. V usage is TRBV29-1 and J usage is TRBJ1-2; D perhaps matches TRBD1 (5 bases). The V end lost 2 bases, the J end lost 4 bases, and 11 bases lay between the germline ends. Germline CDR1 and CDR2: SQVTM and ANQGSEA. The CDR3 has 13 residues. CDR3: CSVETTQGYGYTF. The CDR3 bases are TGCAGCGTTGAAACTACGCAGGGCTATGGCTACACCTTC.

The CDR3 loop reads CASSPELAGYTF. The DNA for the CDR3 is TGTGCCAGCAGTCCGGAGTTAGCTGGCTACACCTTC. The chain is built from TRBV2 and TRBJ1-2; no reliable D call. V lost 5 bases, J lost 7 bases, and 11 bases lay in between. This CDR3 has 12 residues. Germline-derived CDR1 and CDR2 are SNHLY and FYNNEI.

The rearrangement uses TRBV9 and TRBJ1-2, with 7 bases fitting TRBD1. Germline V CDR1 and CDR2: SGDLS, YYNGEE. J gave up 8 bases and V 0 bases, and 7 bases lay outside the gene matches. The CDR3 spans 14 residues. CDR3 loop: CASSVGRGLGGYTF. The CDR3 DNA reads TGTGCCAGCAGCGTAGGGAGGGGGCTAGGCGGCTACACCTTC.

The J gene is TRBJ2-7, the V gene TRBV11-2; D not certain. The CDR3 totals 13 residues. Germline CDR1 SGHAT, CDR2 FQNNGV. The V end lost 1 base, the J end lost 0 bases, and 4 bases lay between the germline ends. The CDR3 region has the DNA TGTGCCAGCAGCTTAGGGAGCTCCTACGAGCAGTACTTC. It codes for CASSLGSSYEQYF.